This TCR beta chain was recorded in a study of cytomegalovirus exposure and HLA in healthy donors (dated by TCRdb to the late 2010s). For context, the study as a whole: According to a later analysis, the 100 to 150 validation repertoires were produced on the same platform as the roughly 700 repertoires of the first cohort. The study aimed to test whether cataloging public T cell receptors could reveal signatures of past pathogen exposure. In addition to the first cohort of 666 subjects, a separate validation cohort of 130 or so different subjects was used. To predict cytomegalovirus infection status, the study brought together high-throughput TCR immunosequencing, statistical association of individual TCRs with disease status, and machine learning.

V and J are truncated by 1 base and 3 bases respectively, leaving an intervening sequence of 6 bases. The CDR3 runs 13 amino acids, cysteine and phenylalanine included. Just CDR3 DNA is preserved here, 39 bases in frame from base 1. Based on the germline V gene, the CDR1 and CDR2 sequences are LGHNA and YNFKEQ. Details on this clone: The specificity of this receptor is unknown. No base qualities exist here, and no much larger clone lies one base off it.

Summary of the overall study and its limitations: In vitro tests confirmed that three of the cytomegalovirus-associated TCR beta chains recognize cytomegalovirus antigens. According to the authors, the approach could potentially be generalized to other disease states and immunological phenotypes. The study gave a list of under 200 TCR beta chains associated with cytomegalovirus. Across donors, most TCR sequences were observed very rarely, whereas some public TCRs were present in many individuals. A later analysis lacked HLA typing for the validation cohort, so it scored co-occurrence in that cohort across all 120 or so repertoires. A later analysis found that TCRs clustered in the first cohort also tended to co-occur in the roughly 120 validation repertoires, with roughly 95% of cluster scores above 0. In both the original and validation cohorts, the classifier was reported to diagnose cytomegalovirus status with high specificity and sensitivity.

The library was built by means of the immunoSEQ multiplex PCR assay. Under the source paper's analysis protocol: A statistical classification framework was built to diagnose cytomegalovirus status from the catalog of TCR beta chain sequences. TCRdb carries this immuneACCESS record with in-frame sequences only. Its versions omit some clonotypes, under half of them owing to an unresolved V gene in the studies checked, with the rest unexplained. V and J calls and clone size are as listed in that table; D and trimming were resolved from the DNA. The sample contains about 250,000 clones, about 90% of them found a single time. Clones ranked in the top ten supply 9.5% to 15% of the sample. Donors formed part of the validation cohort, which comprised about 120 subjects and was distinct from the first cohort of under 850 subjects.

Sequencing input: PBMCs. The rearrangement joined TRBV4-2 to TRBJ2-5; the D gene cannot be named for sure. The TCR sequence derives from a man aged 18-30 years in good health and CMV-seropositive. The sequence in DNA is TGTGCCAGCAGCCAAGTGACCAAAGAGACCCAGTACTTC. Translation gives CASSQVTKETQYF.